This T cell receptor (beta chain) was found in a study of blood T cell repertoires in COVID-19. Whole-study context: Acute-phase and convalescent COVID-19 samples originated in the United States, Italy and Spain. From T cells, B-cell-depleted T cells, or PBMCs came the material, which was cDNA or gDNA.

The authors' processing: It was from reference gene primer amplification that nucleated cell counts were estimated. Using immunoSEQ multiplex PCR, the repertoire was profiled, and TCRdb retains in-frame clones only, with some absent. V and J calls and clone size are given by that table; D and trimming were obtained from the DNA. The sample comprises roughly 200,000 clones, around 85% of which are singletons, and approximately 8% rests with the top ten. This clonotype was obtained from a woman aged 55-70 years with acute or convalescent COVID-19. Sample: peripheral blood.

CDR3 region: CASSLTNGELFF. CDR3 nucleotides: TGTGCCAGCAGCCTAACTAACGGGGAGCTGTTTTTT. The chain links TRBV9 to TRBJ2-2; D unresolved. V was cut by 4 bases and J by 7 bases, with 8 bases left in between. From germline, CDR1 is SGDLS and CDR2 YYNGEE. The CDR3 totals 12 residues.